The 4 T cell receptor beta chains in this list originate from one sample, sequenced in a study of CD4 T cells in relation to SARS-CoV-2 and coronaviruses. Unexposed donor CD4+ T cells date from 2011-2018, before the COVID-19 pandemic. CD4+ T cells were isolated from the cells after more than 8 days of culture. Antigens of these TCRs are unknown. TCRdb keeps only in-frame clones here, not all; method: immunoSEQ multiplex PCR. Of 20,000 or so clones listed, around 81% are singletons. The sequenced sample was CD4+ T cells from PBMCs, cultured in vitro. The receptors come from a human donor in good health.

V is TRBV3-1 (or the pseudogene TRBV3-2) and J is TRBJ2-5, with 8 bases that match TRBD2. This CDR3 spans 15 amino acids. Germline V gene lookup returns CDR1 LGHDT and CDR2 YNNKEL (reference sequence). V lost 4 bases, J lost 4 bases, and 8 bases stayed unmatched. The CDR3 coding sequence is TGTGCCAGCAGCCCCGGGGGGGGTTTGGGAGAGACCCAGTACTTC. Its protein is CASSPGGGLGETQYF.

The chain links TRBV3-1 (or the pseudogene TRBV3-2) to TRBJ1-4; D not resolved. The CDR3 sequence is 13 residues long. V lost 8 bases, J lost 5 bases, and 12 bases lay in between. CDR1 is LGHDT and CDR2 is YNNKEL in the germline V gene (reference sequence). CDR3 sequence: CASSVGLNEKLFF. The CDR3 DNA is TGTGCCAGCTCGGTTGGCTTGAATGAAAAACTGTTTTTT.

The CDR3 DNA sequence: TGTGCCAGTAGTATGTCCCCGGCAGGGCTAACTGAAGCTTTCTTT. Translating it yields CASSMSPAGLTEAFF. The chain recombines TRBV19 with TRBJ1-1; D might be TRBD1 (5 bases). Germline V gives CDR1 LNHDA, CDR2 SQIVND (reference sequence). Between the trimmed V and J ends, which lost 3 bases and 5 bases, there was a span of 16 bases. The CDR3 is made up of 15 amino acids.

The chain's CDR3 is CASSLEAGGTDTQYF. In nucleotides, the CDR3 is TGTGCCAGCAGCTTAGAGGCAGGGGGCACAGATACGCAGTATTTT. The chain recombines TRBV7-9 with TRBJ2-3, with D perhaps TRBD1 (6 bases). V was clipped by 1 base and J by 1 base, with 9 bases between them. Germline V gives CDR1 SEHNR, CDR2 FQNEAQ (reference sequence). This CDR3 has 15 residues. The variable domain in full, with the rest retrieved from reference TRBV7-9 and TRBJ2-3, is DTGVSQNPRHKITKRGQNVTFRCDPISEHNRLYWYRQTLGQGPEFLTYFQNEAQLEKSRLLSDRFSAERPKGSFSTLEIQRTEQGDSAMYLCASSLEAGGTDTQYFGPGTRLTVL.